This TCR beta chain was captured by sequencing in a study of shared clonotypes between healthy human individuals. V lost 7 bases and J lost 7; bases outside the gene matches: 8. This CDR3 contains 14 residues. Germline V gene sequence: CDR1 LNHDA, CDR2 SQIVND (reference sequence). Generated by immunoSEQ multiplex PCR, the TCRdb table keeps only in-frame clones and is missing some. Among about 1 million clones listed, 65% to 80% were seen once. V and J are TRBV19 and TRBJ2-2; 8 positions match TRBD1. The material sequenced was memory CD4+ T cells sorted from blood. Subset given: CD45RA-negative fraction. The sequence came from a man aged 18 to 29 in good health. The CDR3 loop is CASKAGGGHGELFF. CDR3 DNA: TGTGCCAGTAAAGCAGGGGGCGGTCACGGGGAGCTGTTTTTT.